This T cell receptor beta chain was captured in a study of blood T cells in healthy people across ages. Study findings and constraints: Diversity figures derived from one million T cells were judged to underestimate the true value. A roughly linear fall in TCR beta diversity per million T cells was seen with increasing age.

Russia was home to the donors, healthy Caucasian individuals aged roughly 6 to 90. V lost 7 bases and J 0 bases, leaving 10 bases between the germline ends. The CDR3 totals 14 residues. PCR was performed a second time for about 7 to 12 cycles using a sample-barcoded 5' primer and a J-beta primer mix. The template-switch adaptor was a 5' adaptor with 12 random nucleotides. It tagged each cDNA molecule. TCRdb passed the 5' RACE reads through MiXCR, listing each CDR3 protein once. The sample contains roughly 2 million distinct CDR3 sequences, roughly 52% of which appear only once. A remark on this clonotype: Antigen specificity is unknown.

This sequence was found in a woman aged 40 to 50 in good health. Sequenced material: blood. The V gene is TRBV12-3 or TRBV12-4, the J gene TRBJ1-3; D ambiguous. The CDR3 region has the DNA TGTGCCAGCACACTGTTGACCTCTGGAAACACCATATATTTT. Translation: CASTLLTSGNTIYF.